This passage covers 15 T cell receptor beta chains from one sample sequenced in a study of PD-1 blockade in classical Hodgkin lymphoma (dated by TCRdb to the early 2020s). To prepare the library, the immunoSEQ multiplex PCR assay was applied. TCRdb mirrors the immuneACCESS table, restricted to in-frame sequences. Some clones are absent from its copies; in checked studies, under half trace to an unresolved V gene, and the reason for the others is unknown. The sample records 19,000 or so clones, around nine tenths of which are singletons. About 6.8% of the sample comes from the top ten. Per the publication, the time point label means: newly diagnosed, previously untreated cHL patient sample. CD8+ T cells were purified from thawed PBMCs by magnetic negative selection with a Miltenyi CD8+ T cell isolation kit. The sample was CD8+ T cells from blood. These receptor sequences come from a human donor with classical Hodgkin lymphoma.

This chain joins TRBV2 and TRBJ1-1, with no clear D. The CDR3 spans 15 residues. The germline V gene encodes CDR1 SNHLY and CDR2 FYNNEI. The germline V and J ends were trimmed by 4 bases and 0 bases, with 12 bases remaining between them. CDR3 nucleotide sequence: TGTGCCAGCAGTGCTATTCGACATTTGAACACTGAAGCTTTCTTT. Its translation is CASSAIRHLNTEAFF. The entire variable domain, with the rest obtained from reference TRBV2 and TRBJ1-1, is as follows: EPEVTQTPSHQVTQMGQEVILRCVPISNHLYFYWYRQILGQKVEFLVSFYNNEISEKSEIFDDQFSVERPDGSNFTLKIRSTKLEDSAMYFCASSAIRHLNTEAFFGQGTRLTVV.

V usage is TRBV7-1 and J usage is TRBJ1-2; D gene unclear. TRBV7-1 is noted as an ORF with a role that remains uncertain. The germline V and J ends were trimmed by 5 bases and 5 bases, with 12 bases remaining between them. The CDR3 sequence is 13 residues long. CDR3 DNA: TGTGCCAGCAGCGCGGACTGGGAATATGGCTACACCTTC. This translates into CASSADWEYGYTF.

The V gene is TRBV5-1, the J gene TRBJ2-1; TRBD1 aligns across 8 bases. Per the germline V gene, CDR1 is SGHRS and CDR2 is YFSETQ. This CDR3 spans 13 amino acids. V gave up 2 bases and J gave up 8 bases; unmatched junction bases: 3. The CDR3 region is CASSLGQGYEQFF. CDR3 coding DNA: TGCGCCAGCAGCTTAGGACAGGGATATGAGCAGTTCTTC.

This sequence joins TRBV27 and TRBJ2-1, with D unclear. The germline V and J ends were trimmed by 2 bases and 5 bases, with 13 bases remaining between them. Germline lookup yields CDR1 MNHEY and CDR2 SMNVEV (reference sequence). The CDR3 sequence is 15 residues long. DNA of the CDR3: TGTGCCAGCAGTTTAATTCGTGATACGGACAATGAGCAGTTCTTC. Translated: CASSLIRDTDNEQFF.

The chain carries TRBV2 and TRBJ2-7, with unresolved D. The germline V and J ends were trimmed by 2 bases and 5 bases, with 10 bases remaining between them. Germline lookup yields CDR1 SNHLY and CDR2 FYNNEI. CDR3 length equals 13 residues. CDR3 DNA sequence: TGTGCCAGCAGTGAAAAGACATGGAACGAGCAGTACTTC. Translating it yields CASSEKTWNEQYF.

The rearrangement joins TRBV9 to TRBJ1-2; 7 positions match TRBD1. CDR1 is SGDLS, CDR2 YYNGEE, per germline. The CDR3 covers 13 residues. V gave up 2 bases and J gave up 8 bases; unmatched junction bases: 6. CDR3 DNA: TGTGCCAGCAGCGTGGACAACAGGGGCGGCTACACCTTC. Protein product: CASSVDNRGGYTF.

The V gene is TRBV9, the J gene TRBJ2-7; D possibly corresponds to TRBD1 (5 bases). The CDR3 is 11 residues long. V lost 5 bases, J lost 4 bases, and 7 bases lay in between. Germline V gives CDR1 SGDLS, CDR2 YYNGEE. The CDR3 reads CASSQGYEQYF. The CDR3 DNA follows: TGTGCCAGCAGTCAGGGTTACGAGCAGTACTTC.

The V gene is TRBV6-1, the J gene TRBJ2-7, with D perhaps TRBD1 or TRBD2 (5 bases each). Deletions cut 6 bases from V and 4 bases from J, with 10 bases between. There are 12 residues in the CDR3. The germline CDR1 and CDR2 sequences are MNHNS and SASEGT. The CDR3 DNA sequence: TGTGCCAGCAGCCGGGACGAATACGAGCAGTACTTC. Translation: CASSRDEYEQYF.

The genes are TRBV27 and TRBJ2-2, with 8 bases matching TRBD1. Germline-derived CDR1 and CDR2 are MNHEY and SMNVEV (reference sequence). The CDR3 is 14 amino acids. Unmatched junction bases numbered 5, after V lost 4 bases and J lost 7 bases. CDR3 nucleotides: TGTGCCAGCAGTTCAACAGGGGGTTACGGGGAGCTGTTTTTT. It yields the protein CASSSTGGYGELFF.

This chain uses TRBV19 with TRBJ2-7; 8 positions match TRBD1. CDR3 length equals 15 residues. The germline CDR1 and CDR2 sequences are LNHDA and SQIVND (reference sequence). V was clipped by 1 base and J by 4 bases; unmatched bases: 6. In DNA form, the CDR3 reads TGTGCCAGTAGTATAGGGACAGGGTACGGGTACGAGCAGTACTTC. Protein: CASSIGTGYGYEQYF.

The CDR3 protein is CASSVSWGTEAFF. In nucleotides, the CDR3 is TGTGCCAGCAGCGTGTCGTGGGGCACTGAAGCTTTCTTT. V and J are TRBV7-9 and TRBJ1-1; unclear D gene. V lost 5 bases and J 4 bases, leaving 11 bases between the germline ends. The germline V gene has CDR1 SEHNR and CDR2 FQNEAQ (reference sequence). The CDR3 is 13 amino acids.

The V call is TRBV28, the J call TRBJ1-1, with 7 bases lining up with TRBD1. V shed 2 bases, J shed 3 bases, and the junction held 3 bases outside the gene matches. The CDR3 length is 14 residues. The germline gives CDR1 MDHEN, CDR2 SYDVKM. CDR3 loop: CASSLGQGDTEAFF. The CDR3 DNA is TGTGCCAGCAGTTTAGGGCAGGGGGACACTGAAGCTTTCTTT.

The V call is TRBV7-2, the J call TRBJ2-7, with TRBD2 matching 7 bases. Germline-derived CDR1 and CDR2 are SGHTA and FQGNSA. The CDR3 runs 11 residues. The CDR3 coding sequence is TGTGCTAATACCGCCGGGGGGGAGCAGTACTTC. It specifies CANTAGGEQYF.

The V gene is TRBV6-6, the J gene TRBJ2-5; TRBD1 agrees at 10 bases. The DNA end lines up better with TRBJ2-7; the J call may be wrong. CDR1 MNHNY and CDR2 SVGAGI come from the germline V gene (reference sequence). The CDR3 covers 15 residues. The CDR3 sequence: CASSDSGQGTYEQYF. CDR3 bases: TGTGCCAGCAGTGATTCGGGACAGGGGACCTACGAGCAGTACTTC.

This clone was seen a handful of times. The rearrangement links TRBV15 to TRBJ2-3; maybe TRBD2 (6 bases). V gave up 0 bases and J gave up 5 bases, with 6 bases separating them. There are 13 residues in the CDR3. Germline lookup yields CDR1 LNHNV and CDR2 YYDKDF (reference sequence). CDR3 residues: CATSRERGDTQYF. The DNA of the CDR3 is TGTGCCACCAGCAGAGAGCGGGGAGATACGCAGTATTTT.